This T cell receptor beta chain is drawn from a study of cytomegalovirus exposure and HLA in healthy donors. Broader study findings: It emerged from a later analysis that several of the most significant clusters appeared to be linked to common viral pathogens. The HLA-A and HLA-B alleles of most subjects were reportedly predicted accurately from TCR beta sequences.

PCR used 60 Vbeta primers and 13 Jbeta primers. The table came from immunoSEQ multiplex PCR; TCRdb's copy has only in-frame clones and leaves some out. The sample has fewer than 180,000 clones, 79% seen once; the top ten hold roughly 6.3%. A remark on this clone: No antigen is known for it.

Germline V gives CDR1 MNHEY, CDR2 SMNVEV (reference sequence). Trimming took 3 bases from V and 2 from J, leaving 7 bases between them. The CDR3 loop spans 13 amino acids. Sequencing was performed on PBMCs. This receptor was obtained from a man aged 50-59 years in good health and CMV-seropositive. The chain uses TRBV27 and TRBJ1-1; possibly TRBD1 for D (6 bases). The CDR3 bases are TGTGCCAGCAGTTTCGGGACAAACACTGAAGCTTTCTTT. Translated: CASSFGTNTEAFF.